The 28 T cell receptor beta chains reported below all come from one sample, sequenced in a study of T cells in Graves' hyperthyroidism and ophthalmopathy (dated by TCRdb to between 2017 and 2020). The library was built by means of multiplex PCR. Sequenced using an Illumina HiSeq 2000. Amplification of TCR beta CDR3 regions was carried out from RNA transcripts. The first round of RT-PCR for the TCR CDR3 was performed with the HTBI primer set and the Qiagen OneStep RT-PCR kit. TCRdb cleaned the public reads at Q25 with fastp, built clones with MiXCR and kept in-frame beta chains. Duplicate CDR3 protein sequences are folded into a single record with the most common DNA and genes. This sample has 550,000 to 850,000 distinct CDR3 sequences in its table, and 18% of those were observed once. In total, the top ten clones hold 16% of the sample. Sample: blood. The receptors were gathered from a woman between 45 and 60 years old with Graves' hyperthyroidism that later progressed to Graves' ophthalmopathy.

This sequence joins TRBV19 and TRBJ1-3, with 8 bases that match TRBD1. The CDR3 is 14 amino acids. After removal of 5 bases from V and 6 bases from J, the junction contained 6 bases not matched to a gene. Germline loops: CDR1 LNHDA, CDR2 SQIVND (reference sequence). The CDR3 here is CASSPTTGVNTIYF. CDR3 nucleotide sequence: TGTGCCAGTAGTCCAACGACAGGGGTAAACACCATATATTTT.

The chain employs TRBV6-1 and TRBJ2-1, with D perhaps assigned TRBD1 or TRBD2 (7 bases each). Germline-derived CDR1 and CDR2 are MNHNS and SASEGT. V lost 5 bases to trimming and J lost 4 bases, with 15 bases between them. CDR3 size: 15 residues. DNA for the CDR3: TGTGCCAGCAGTCGACAGGGAGGGGTATACAATGAGCAGTTCTTC. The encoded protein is CASSRQGGVYNEQFF.

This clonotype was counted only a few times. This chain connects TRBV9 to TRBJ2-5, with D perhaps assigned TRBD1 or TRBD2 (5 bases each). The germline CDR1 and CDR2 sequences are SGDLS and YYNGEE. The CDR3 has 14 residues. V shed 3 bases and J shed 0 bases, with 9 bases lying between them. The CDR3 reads CASSGGLNQETQYF. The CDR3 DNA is TGTGCCAGCAGCGGGGGGTTAAACCAAGAGACCCAGTACTTC.

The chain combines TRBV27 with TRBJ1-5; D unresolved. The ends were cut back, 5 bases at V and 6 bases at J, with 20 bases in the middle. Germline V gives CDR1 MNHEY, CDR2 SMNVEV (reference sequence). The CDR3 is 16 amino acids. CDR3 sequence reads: CASSPLSRTVGQPQHF. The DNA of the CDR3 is TGTGCCAGCAGTCCTTTAAGCCGGACGGTCGGTCAGCCCCAGCATTTT.

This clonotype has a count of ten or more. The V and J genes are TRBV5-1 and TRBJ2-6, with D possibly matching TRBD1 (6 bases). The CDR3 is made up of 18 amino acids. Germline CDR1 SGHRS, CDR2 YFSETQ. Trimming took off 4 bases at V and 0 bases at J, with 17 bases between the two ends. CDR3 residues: CASSRAGTPNSGANVLTF. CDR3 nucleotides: TGCGCCAGCAGCCGAGCCGGGACACCAAACTCTGGGGCCAACGTCCTGACTTTC.

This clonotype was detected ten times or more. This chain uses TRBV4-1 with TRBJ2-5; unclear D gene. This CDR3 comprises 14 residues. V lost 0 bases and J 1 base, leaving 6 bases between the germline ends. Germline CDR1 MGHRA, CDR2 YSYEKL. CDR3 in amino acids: CASSQEQIQETQYF. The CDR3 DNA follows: TGCGCCAGCAGCCAAGAGCAGATCCAAGAGACCCAGTACTTC.

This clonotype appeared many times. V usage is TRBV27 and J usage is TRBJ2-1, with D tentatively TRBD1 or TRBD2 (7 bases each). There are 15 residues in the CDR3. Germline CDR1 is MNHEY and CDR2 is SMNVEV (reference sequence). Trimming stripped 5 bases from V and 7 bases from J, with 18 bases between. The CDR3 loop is CASSVSGPGGNEQFF. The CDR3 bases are TGTGCCAGCAGTGTTAGCGGGCCAGGGGGAAATGAGCAGTTCTTC.

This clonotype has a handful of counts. CDR3 region: CASSPGTTSTDTQYF. CDR3 coding DNA: TGTGCCAGCTCACCAGGGACTACTAGCACAGATACGCAGTATTTT. The chain employs TRBV18 and TRBJ2-3; 7 bases line up with TRBD2. V lost 2 bases, J lost 0 bases, and 2 bases stayed unmatched. The CDR3 length is 15 residues. Germline loops: CDR1 KGHSH, CDR2 LQKENI.

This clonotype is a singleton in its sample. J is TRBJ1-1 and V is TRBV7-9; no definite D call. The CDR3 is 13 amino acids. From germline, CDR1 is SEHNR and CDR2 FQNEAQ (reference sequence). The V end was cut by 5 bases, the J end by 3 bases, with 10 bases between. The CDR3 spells CASSLGEYTEAFF. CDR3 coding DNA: TGTGCCAGCAGCCTTGGAGAATACACTGAAGCTTTCTTT.

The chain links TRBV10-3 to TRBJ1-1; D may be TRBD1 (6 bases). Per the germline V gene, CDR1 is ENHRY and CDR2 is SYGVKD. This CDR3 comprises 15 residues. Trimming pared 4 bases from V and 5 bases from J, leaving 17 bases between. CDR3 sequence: CAISARQGHLTEAFF. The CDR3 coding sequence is TGTGCCATCAGTGCCCGCCAGGGACATCTTACTGAAGCTTTCTTT.

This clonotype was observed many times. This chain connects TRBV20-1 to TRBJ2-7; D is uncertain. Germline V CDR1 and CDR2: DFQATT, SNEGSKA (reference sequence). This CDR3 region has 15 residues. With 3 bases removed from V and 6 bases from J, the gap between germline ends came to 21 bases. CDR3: CSASWTNLRPAEQYF. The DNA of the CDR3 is TGCAGTGCTAGTTGGACCAACCTCAGACCGGCCGAGCAGTACTTC.

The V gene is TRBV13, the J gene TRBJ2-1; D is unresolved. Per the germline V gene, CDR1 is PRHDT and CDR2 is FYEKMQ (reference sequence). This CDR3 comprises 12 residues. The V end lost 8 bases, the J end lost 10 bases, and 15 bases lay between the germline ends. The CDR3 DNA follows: TGTGCCAGCGGGCTCTGGGGTTTGGAGCAGTTCTTC. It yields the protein CASGLWGLEQFF.

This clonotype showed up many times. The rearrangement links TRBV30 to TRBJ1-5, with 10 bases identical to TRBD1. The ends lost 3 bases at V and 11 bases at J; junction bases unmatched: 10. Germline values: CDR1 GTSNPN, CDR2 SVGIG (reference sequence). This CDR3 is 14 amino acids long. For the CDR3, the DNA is TGTGCCTGGAGCACCGGGACAGGGGTTATAACCCAGCATTTT. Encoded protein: CAWSTGTGVITQHF.

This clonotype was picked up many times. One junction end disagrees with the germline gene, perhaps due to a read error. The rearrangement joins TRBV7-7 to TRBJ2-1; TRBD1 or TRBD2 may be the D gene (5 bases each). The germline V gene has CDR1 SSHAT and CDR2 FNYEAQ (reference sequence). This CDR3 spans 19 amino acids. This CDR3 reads CASSPEVGDPMAPYNEQFF. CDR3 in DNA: TGTGCTAGCAGCCCTGAGGTGGGGGACCCTATGGCTCCCTACAATGAGCAGTTCTTC.

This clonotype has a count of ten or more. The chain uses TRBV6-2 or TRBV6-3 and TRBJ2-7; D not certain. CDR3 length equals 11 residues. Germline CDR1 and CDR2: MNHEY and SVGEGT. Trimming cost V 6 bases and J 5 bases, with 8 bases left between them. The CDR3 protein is CASSAIHEQYF. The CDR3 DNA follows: TGTGCCAGCAGCGCCATCCACGAGCAGTACTTC.

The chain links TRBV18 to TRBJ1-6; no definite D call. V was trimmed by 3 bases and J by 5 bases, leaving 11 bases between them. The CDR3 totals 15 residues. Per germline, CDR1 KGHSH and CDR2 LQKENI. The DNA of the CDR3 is TGTGCCAGCTCACCTCTTCCCCAAGATAATTCACCCCTCCACTTT. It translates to CASSPLPQDNSPLHF.

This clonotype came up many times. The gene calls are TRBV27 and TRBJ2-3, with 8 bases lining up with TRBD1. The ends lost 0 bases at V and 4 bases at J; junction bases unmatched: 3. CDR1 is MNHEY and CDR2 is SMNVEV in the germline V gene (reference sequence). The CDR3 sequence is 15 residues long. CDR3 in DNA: TGTGCCAGCAGTTTATCCAGACAGGGGTCAGATACGCAGTATTTT. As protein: CASSLSRQGSDTQYF.

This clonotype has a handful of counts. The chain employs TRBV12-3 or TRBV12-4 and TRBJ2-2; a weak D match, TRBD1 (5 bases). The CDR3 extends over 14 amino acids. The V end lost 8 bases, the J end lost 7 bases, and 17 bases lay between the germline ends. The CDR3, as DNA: TGTGCCAGCTCCTGGGGCAGGTCGGTCGGGGAGCTGTTTTTT. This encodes CASSWGRSVGELFF.

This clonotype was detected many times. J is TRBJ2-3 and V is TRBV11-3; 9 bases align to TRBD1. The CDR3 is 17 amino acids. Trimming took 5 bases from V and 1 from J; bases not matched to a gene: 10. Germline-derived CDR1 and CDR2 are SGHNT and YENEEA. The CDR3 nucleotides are TGTGCCAGCAGCCCCCGCCGGGGACAGGGAGGCACAGATACGCAGTATTTT. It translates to CASSPRRGQGGTDTQYF. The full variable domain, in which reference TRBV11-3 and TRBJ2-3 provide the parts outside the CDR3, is EAGVVQSPRYKIIEKKQPVAFWCNPISGHNTLYWYLQNLGQGPELLIRYENEEAVDDSQLPKDRFSAERLKGVDSTLKIQPAELGDSAVYLCASSPRRGQGGTDTQYFGPGTRLTVL.

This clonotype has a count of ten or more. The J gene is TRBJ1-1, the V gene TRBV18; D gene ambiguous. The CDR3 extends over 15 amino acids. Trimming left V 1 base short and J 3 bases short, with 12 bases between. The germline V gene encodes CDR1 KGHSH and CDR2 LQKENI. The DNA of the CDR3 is TGTGCCAGCTCACCACGAAATCCCCAGGACACTGAAGCTTTCTTT. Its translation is CASSPRNPQDTEAFF.

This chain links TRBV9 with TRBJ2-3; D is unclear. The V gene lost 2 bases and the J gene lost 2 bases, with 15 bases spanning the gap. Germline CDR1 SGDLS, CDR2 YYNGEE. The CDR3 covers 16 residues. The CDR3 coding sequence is TGTGCCAGCAGCGTGCGAATGGGCAGCACCACAGATACGCAGTATTTT. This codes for CASSVRMGSTTDTQYF.

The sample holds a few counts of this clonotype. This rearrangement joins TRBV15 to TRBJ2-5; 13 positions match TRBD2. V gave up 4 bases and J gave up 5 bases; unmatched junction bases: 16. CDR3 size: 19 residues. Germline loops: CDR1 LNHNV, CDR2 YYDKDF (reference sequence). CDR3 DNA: TGTGCCACCAGCATCCGGACTAGCGGGGGCCTCAGCCTTCGGGAGACCCAGTACTTC. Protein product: CATSIRTSGGLSLRETQYF.

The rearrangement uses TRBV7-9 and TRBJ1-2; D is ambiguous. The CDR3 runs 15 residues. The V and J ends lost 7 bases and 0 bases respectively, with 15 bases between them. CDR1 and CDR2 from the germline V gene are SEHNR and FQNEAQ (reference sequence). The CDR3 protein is CASTPPDEANYGYTF. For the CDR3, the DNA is TGTGCCAGCACCCCCCCCGACGAAGCTAACTATGGCTACACCTTC.

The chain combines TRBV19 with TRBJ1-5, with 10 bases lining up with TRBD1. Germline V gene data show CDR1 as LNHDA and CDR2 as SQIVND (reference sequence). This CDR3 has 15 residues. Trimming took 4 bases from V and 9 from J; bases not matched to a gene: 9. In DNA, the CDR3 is TGTGCCAGTAGTACTCCGGGACAGGGGTTTCGGCCCCAGCATTTT. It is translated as CASSTPGQGFRPQHF. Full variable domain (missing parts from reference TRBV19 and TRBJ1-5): DGGITQSPKYLFRKEGQNVTLSCEQNLNHDAMYWYRQDPGQGLRLIYYSQIVNDFQKGDIAEGYSVSREKKESFPLTVTSAQKNPTAFYLCASSTPGQGFRPQHFGDGTRLSIL.

The CDR3 is CATQLSRDLNTEAFF. CDR3 DNA sequence: TGCGCCACCCAACTCAGTCGGGACCTGAACACTGAAGCTTTCTTT. The rearrangement links TRBV10-2 to TRBJ1-1, with TRBD1 as a possible D gene (5 bases). The CDR3 extends over 15 amino acids. V lost 10 bases and J 0 bases, leaving 18 bases between the germline ends. Per germline, CDR1 WSHSY and CDR2 SAAADI.

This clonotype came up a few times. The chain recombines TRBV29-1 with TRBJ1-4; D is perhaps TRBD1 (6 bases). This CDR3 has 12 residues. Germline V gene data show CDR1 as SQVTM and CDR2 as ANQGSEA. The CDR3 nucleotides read TGCAGAACGCCAGGGGCCCGGGAAAAACTGTTTTTT. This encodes CRTPGAREKLFF.

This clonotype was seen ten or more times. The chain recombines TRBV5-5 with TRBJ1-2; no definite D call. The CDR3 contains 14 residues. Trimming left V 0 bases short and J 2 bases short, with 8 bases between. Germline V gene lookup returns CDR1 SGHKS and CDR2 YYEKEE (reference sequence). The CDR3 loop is CASSLENLNYGYTF. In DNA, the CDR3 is TGTGCCAGCAGCTTGGAAAATTTGAACTATGGCTACACCTTC.

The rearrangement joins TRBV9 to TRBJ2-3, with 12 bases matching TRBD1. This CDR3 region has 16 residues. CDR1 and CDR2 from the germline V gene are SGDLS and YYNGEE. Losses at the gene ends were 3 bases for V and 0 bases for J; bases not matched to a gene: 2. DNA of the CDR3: TGTGCCAGCAGCGAGGGACAGGGGGCGAGCACAGATACGCAGTATTTT. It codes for CASSEGQGASTDTQYF.